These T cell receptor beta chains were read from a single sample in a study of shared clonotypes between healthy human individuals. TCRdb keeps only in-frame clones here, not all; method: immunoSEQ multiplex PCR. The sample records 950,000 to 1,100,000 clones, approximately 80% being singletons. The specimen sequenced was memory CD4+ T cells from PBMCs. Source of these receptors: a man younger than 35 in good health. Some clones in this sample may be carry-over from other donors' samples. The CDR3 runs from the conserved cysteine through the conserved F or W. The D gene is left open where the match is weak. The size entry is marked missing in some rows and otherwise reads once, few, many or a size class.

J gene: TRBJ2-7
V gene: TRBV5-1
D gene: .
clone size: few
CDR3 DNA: TGCGCCAGCAGCTTGGGGACATCTAGCCTCTCCTACGAGCAGTACTTC
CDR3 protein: CASSLGTSSLSYEQYF

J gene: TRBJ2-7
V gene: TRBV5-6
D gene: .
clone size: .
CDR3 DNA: TGTGCCAGCAGCTTCGTACAGGGTGTGGACGAGCAGTACTTC
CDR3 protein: CASSFVQGVDEQYF

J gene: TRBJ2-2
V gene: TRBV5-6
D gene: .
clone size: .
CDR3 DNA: TGTGCCAGCAGCTTGTTGGGGCCGAACACCGGGGAGCTGTTTTTT
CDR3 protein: CASSLLGPNTGELFF

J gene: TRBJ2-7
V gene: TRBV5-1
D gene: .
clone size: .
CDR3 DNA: TGCGCCAGCAGCCTAGGGACGTCCGGCTCCTACGAGCAGTACTTC
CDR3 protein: CASSLGTSGSYEQYF

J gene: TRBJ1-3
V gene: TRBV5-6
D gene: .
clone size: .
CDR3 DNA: TGTGCCAGCAGCTCCCGGGACTCTGGAAACACCATATATTTT
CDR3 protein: CASSSRDSGNTIYF

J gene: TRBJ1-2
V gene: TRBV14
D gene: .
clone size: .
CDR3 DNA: TGTGCCAGCAGCCAGCGGGCCCCCTCAGGGAACTATGGCTACACCTTC
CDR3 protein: CASSQRAPSGNYGYTF

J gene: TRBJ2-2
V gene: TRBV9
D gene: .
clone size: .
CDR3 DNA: TGTGCCAGCAGCTCGAGAGGGGATCTTGGGACCGGGGAGCTGTTTTTT
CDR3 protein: CASSSRGDLGTGELFF

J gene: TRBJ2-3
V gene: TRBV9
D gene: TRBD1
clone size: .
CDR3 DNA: TGTGCCAGCAGCTTACGACAGGGCGATACGCAGTATTTT
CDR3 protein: CASSLRQGDTQYF

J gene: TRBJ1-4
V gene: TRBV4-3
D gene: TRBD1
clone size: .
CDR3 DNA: TGCGCCAGCAGCGACCAGGGGGCGCGGAGTGAAAAACTGTTTTTT
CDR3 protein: CASSDQGARSEKLFF

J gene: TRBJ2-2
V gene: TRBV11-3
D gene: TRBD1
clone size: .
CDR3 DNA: TGTGCCAGCAGCTTAGGAGGGACAGGGGGAAGCTACGGGGAGCTGTTTTTT
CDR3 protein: CASSLGGTGGSYGELFF

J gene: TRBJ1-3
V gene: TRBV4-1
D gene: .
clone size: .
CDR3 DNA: TGCGCCAGCAGCCAAGTTGCGTTCTCGGAAAACACCATATATTTT
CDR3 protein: CASSQVAFSENTIYF

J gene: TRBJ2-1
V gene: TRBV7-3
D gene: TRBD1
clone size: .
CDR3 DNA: TGTGCCAGCAGCTTAAGGGGACAGGGGGCGGTTTCCTACAATGAGCAGTTCTTC
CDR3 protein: CASSLRGQGAVSYNEQFF

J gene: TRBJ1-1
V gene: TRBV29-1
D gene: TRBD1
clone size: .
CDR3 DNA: TGCAGCGGGATGGACAGGGAAGGATTTAGAGCTTTCTTT
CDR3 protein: CSGMDREGFRAFF

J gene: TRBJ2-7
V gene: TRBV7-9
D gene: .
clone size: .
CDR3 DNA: TGTGCCAGCAGCCCCGAAGTCGGGAGTAGCTACGAGCAGTACTTC
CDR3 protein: CASSPEVGSSYEQYF

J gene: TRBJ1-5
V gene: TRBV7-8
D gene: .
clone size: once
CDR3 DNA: TGTGCCAGCAGCTTAGTGCTGTCTCCCCAGCATTTT
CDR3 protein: CASSLVLSPQHF

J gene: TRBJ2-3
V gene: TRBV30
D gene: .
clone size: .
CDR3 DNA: TGTGCCTGGACGTTGCCCGGGGGAGGAGATACGCAGTATTTT
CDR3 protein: CAWTLPGGGDTQYF

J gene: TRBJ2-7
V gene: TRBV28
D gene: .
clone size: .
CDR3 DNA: TGTGCCAGCAGTGGGACACCATCCTACGAGCAGTACTTC
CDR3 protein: CASSGTPSYEQYF

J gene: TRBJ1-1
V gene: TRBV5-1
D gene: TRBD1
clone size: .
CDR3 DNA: TGCGCCAGCAGCTTCGCGACGGGACAGAAGAACACTGAAGCTTTCTTT
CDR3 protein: CASSFATGQKNTEAFF

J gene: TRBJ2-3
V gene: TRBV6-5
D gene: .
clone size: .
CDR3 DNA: TGTGCCAGCACCAACAGAAACACAGATACGCAGTATTTT
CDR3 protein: CASTNRNTDTQYF

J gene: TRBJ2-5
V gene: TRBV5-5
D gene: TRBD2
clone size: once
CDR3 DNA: TGTGCCAGCAGCTCCGGCCATGTTTTGGGAGGGGTGATGGCCCAGTACTTC
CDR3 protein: CASSSGHVLGGVMAQYF

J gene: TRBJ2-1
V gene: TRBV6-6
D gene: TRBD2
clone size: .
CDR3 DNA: TGTGCCAGCAGTTCACTAGCGGGTGTGTACAATGAGCAGTTCTTC
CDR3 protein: CASSSLAGVYNEQFF

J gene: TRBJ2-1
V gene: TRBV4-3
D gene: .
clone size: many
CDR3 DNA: TGCGCCAGCAGCCAAGAGTTCGGACGAAACAATGAGCAGTTCTTC
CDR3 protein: CASSQEFGRNNEQFF

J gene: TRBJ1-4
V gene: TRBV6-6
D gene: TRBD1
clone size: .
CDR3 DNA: TGTGCCAGCAGTTACTCTCTGGGACAGGGATATGAAAAACTGTTTTTT
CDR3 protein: CASSYSLGQGYEKLFF

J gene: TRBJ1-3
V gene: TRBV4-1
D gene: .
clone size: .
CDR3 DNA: TGCGCCAGCAGCCCCCTGGATATGATAGGAGCCGGAAACACCATATATTTT
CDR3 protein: CASSPLDMIGAGNTIYF

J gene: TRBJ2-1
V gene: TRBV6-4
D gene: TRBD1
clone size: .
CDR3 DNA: TGTGCCAGCGCTCGGGACAGGGGTGATGAGCAGTTCTTC
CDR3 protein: CASARDRGDEQFF

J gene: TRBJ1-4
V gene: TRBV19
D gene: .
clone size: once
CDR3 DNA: TGTGCCAGTAGGGCCAGGGGAGGCGAAAAACTGTTTTTT
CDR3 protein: CASRARGGEKLFF

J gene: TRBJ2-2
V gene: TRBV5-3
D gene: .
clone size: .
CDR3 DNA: TGTGCCAGAAGCTTGGGTTTCGCCGCCACCGGGGAGCTGTTTTTT
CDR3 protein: CARSLGFAATGELFF

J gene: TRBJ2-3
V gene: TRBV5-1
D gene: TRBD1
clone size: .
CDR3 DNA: TGCGCCAGCAGCGGACAGGGGGCATCGAGCACAGATACGCAGTATTTT
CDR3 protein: CASSGQGASSTDTQYF

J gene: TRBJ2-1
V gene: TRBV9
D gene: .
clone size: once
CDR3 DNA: TGTGCCAGCACCCCAGGGAGATGGGACAATGAGCAGTTCTTC
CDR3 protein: CASTPGRWDNEQFF

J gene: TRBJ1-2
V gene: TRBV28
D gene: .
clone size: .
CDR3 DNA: TGTGCCAGCAGTTTAGGGGGACGAGGCTACACCTTC
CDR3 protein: CASSLGGRGYTF

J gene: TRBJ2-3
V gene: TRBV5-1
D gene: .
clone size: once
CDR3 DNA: TGCGCCAGCAGTCTTGGGTGGGGGGCGCAAGATACGCAGTATTTT
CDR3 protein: CASSLGWGAQDTQYF

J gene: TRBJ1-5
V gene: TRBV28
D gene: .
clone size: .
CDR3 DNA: TGTGCCAGCAGTTTACCCCTCCATAGCAATCAGCCCCAGCATTTT
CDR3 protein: CASSLPLHSNQPQHF

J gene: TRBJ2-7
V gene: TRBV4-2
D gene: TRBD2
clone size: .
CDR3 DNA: TGTGCCAGCAGCCAACTACTAGCGTCGAGCTCCTACGAGCAGTACTTC
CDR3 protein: CASSQLLASSSYEQYF

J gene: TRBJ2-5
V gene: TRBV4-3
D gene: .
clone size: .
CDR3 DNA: TGCGCCAGCAGCCAAGGATCTGTGTCTAGTTCGAAAGGGGGACAAGAGACCCAGTACTTC
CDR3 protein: CASSQGSVSSSKGGQETQYF

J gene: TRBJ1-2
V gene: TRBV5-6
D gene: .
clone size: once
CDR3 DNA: TGTGCCAGCAGCTTGAGGCAGAGCATGGAAGGCTACACCTTC
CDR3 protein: CASSLRQSMEGYTF

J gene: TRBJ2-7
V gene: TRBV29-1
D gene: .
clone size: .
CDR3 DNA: TGCAGCGTTGAAACAGCTAGTCATCGGGGGAGTGGGTTCTACGAGCAGTACTTC
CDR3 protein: CSVETASHRGSGFYEQYF

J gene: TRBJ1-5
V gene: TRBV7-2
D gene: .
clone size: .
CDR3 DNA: TGTGCCAGCAGCCCGCGCCCCGTAGGGCCAGCACATCAGCCCCAGCATTTT
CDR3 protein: CASSPRPVGPAHQPQHF

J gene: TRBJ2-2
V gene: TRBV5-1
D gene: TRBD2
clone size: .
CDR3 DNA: TGCGCCAGCAGCTTTAGCGGGAGGGCCGTTGGAACCGGGGAGCTGTTTTTT
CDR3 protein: CASSFSGRAVGTGELFF

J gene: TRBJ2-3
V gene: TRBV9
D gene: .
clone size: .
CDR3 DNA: TGTGCCAGCAGCTCTCCGGATACGCAGTATTTT
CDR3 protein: CASSSPDTQYF